The 24 T cell receptor beta chains reported below all come from one sample, sequenced in a study of blood T cell repertoires in COVID-19. The protocol was immunoSEQ multiplex PCR, while the TCRdb copy is restricted to in-frame clones and leaves out a portion. Of 200,000 to 300,000 clones in the sample, 70% to 90% were seen once. Sequenced input: peripheral blood. Receptors were obtained from a man older than 75 with acute or convalescent COVID-19.

V gene TRBV12-3 or TRBV12-4 combines with J gene TRBJ1-1; D is ambiguous. V was cut by 9 bases and J by 6 bases, with 17 bases left in between. The CDR3 covers 13 residues. The CDR3 DNA is TGTGCCAGTCGGGCGGGTCCGGGGTCTGAAGCTTTCTTT. It is translated as CASRAGPGSEAFF.

V gene TRBV24-1 combines with J gene TRBJ1-2, with 7 bases lining up with TRBD1. The ends lost 5 bases at V and 4 bases at J; junction bases unmatched: 6. Germline lookup yields CDR1 KGHDR and CDR2 SFDVKD. The CDR3 is made up of 14 amino acids. CDR3 sequence: CATSVSDRVYGYTF. DNA for the CDR3: TGTGCCACCAGTGTCTCTGACAGGGTCTATGGCTACACCTTC.

This chain joins TRBV18 and TRBJ2-2, with D possibly TRBD1 on 6 matching bases. Germline CDR1 is KGHSH and CDR2 is LQKENI. V was cut by 3 bases and J by 4 bases, with 15 bases left in between. CDR3 length: 16 amino acids. CDR3 nucleotides: TGTGCCAGCTCACCCCGGATGGGGGCGGGCACCGGGGAGCTGTTTTTT. Encoded protein: CASSPRMGAGTGELFF.

V is TRBV3-1 (or the pseudogene TRBV3-2) and J is TRBJ1-1; 7 bases fit TRBD1. J lost 5 bases, V lost 2 bases, and 8 bases had no gene match. The V gene's germline CDR1 is LGHDT and CDR2 YNNKEL (reference sequence). The CDR3 runs to 15 residues. CDR3 in amino acids: CASSQIPGQSTEAFF. The CDR3 DNA reads as TGTGCCAGCAGCCAAATCCCGGGACAGTCGACTGAAGCTTTCTTT.

This clone was recorded only once. V and J are TRBV5-1 and TRBJ2-7, with D perhaps matching TRBD1 (6 bases). The CDR3 runs to 17 residues. The ends were cut back, 0 bases at V and 2 bases at J, with 18 bases in the middle. The germline gives CDR1 SGHRS, CDR2 YFSETQ. In DNA form, the CDR3 reads TGCGCCAGCAGCTTGGAATCGCAGCAGGGGTGGACCTACGAGCAGTACTTC. Translating gives CASSLESQQGWTYEQYF.

V is TRBV10-3 and J is TRBJ2-2; TRBD2 aligns across 11 bases. Per germline, CDR1 ENHRY and CDR2 SYGVKD. The J segment lost 1 base and the V segment lost 6 bases, leaving 4 bases of the junction unmatched. The CDR3 has 16 amino acids. CDR3 nucleotide sequence: TGTGCCATCAGCTCCGGGACTAGCGGGAACACCGGGGAGCTGTTTTTT. Translating gives CAISSGTSGNTGELFF.

V and J are TRBV6-5 and TRBJ2-3, with 7 bases fitting TRBD2. From germline, CDR1 is MNHEY and CDR2 SVGAGI. This CDR3 region has 13 residues. Trimming removed 8 bases from V and 3 bases from J; junction bases left unmatched: 5. DNA of the CDR3: TGTGCCAGCGTGAGTAGCGGGACAGATACGCAGTATTTT. Amino acid sequence: CASVSSGTDTQYF.

The rearrangement links TRBV7-8 to TRBJ2-5, with D possibly being TRBD2 (6 bases). The V end lost 3 bases, the J end lost 1 base, and 18 bases lay between the germline ends. Germline CDR1 SGHVS, CDR2 FQNEAQ. This CDR3 is 17 amino acids long. The CDR3 protein is CASSLAGSSPSQETQYF. CDR3 nucleotides: TGTGCCAGCAGCTTGGCCGGGAGTAGCCCTTCCCAAGAGACCCAGTACTTC.

The chain recombines TRBV12-3 or TRBV12-4 with TRBJ1-5, with 7 bases lining up with TRBD1. This CDR3 region has 13 residues. With V trimmed by 5 bases and J by 5 bases, 3 bases remained unmatched. DNA for the CDR3: TGTGCCAGCAGTATCGGACAGGATCAGCCCCAGCATTTT. Amino acids: CASSIGQDQPQHF.

This clone is a singleton in its sample. The CDR3 nucleotides are TGTGCCAGCAGGACTAGCGGGAGAAGGTACGAGCAGTACTTC. Translating gives CASRTSGRRYEQYF. The gene calls are TRBV6-5 and TRBJ2-7; TRBD2 aligns across 12 bases. The CDR3 loop spans 14 amino acids. V trimming: 6 bases; J trimming: 4 bases; junction bases outside the gene matches: 4. The germline gives CDR1 MNHEY, CDR2 SVGAGI.

This clone has only a few counts. The gene calls are TRBV5-1 and TRBJ1-2, with D possibly TRBD1 on 5 matching bases. CDR3 length equals 15 residues. V lost 4 bases, J lost 6 bases, and 19 bases lay in between. Germline V gives CDR1 SGHRS, CDR2 YFSETQ. This CDR3 reads CASSPVRGGSDGYTF. Written as DNA, the CDR3 is TGCGCCAGCAGCCCGGTCCGGGGGGGAAGCGATGGCTACACCTTC.

This CDR3 is CASSVMGGAKEAFF. CDR3 sequence (DNA): TGTGCCAGCAGCGTTATGGGGGGGGCCAAAGAAGCTTTCTTT. The J gene is TRBJ1-1, the V gene TRBV7-2, with D perhaps matching TRBD1 (6 bases). The CDR3 totals 14 residues. The germline V and J ends were trimmed by 5 bases and 8 bases, with 18 bases remaining between them. Germline CDR1 and CDR2: SGHTA and FQGNSA.

This clone was recorded only once. DNA for the CDR3: TGTGCCAGCAGCCACACAGGCGGGGACACTGAAGCTTTCTTT. It encodes CASSHTGGDTEAFF. The genes are TRBV3-1 (or the pseudogene TRBV3-2) and TRBJ1-1; possible D gene TRBD1, 5 bases. Germline loops: CDR1 LGHDT, CDR2 YNNKEL (reference sequence). V gave up 3 bases and J gave up 3 bases, with 11 bases separating them. The CDR3 spans 14 residues.

This chain links TRBV12-3 or TRBV12-4 with TRBJ2-7; D ambiguous. With 5 bases removed from V and 7 bases from J, the gap between germline ends came to 6 bases. The CDR3 is made up of 10 amino acids. CDR3 DNA: TGTGCCAGCAGTCTCCGTGAGCAGTACTTC. It codes for CASSLREQYF.

The chain is built from TRBV7-3 and TRBJ2-7; 10 bases line up with TRBD1. The CDR3 sequence is 14 residues long. V lost 5 bases and J lost 5; bases outside the gene matches: 6. Germline CDR1 is SGHTA and CDR2 is FQGTGA. The CDR3 region is CASSPGGTGDEQYF. The CDR3 bases are TGTGCCAGCAGCCCCGGTGGGACAGGGGACGAGCAGTACTTC. The entire variable domain, with the rest obtained from reference TRBV7-3 and TRBJ2-7, is as follows: GAGVSQTPSNKVTEKGKYVELRCDPISGHTALYWYRQSLGQGPEFLIYFQGTGAADDSGLPNDRFFAVRPEGSVSTLKIQRTERGDSAVYLCASSPGGTGDEQYFGPGTRLTVT.

This chain uses TRBV28 with TRBJ2-1; weak D call: TRBD2 (6 bases). Trimming removed 2 bases at V and 0 bases at J, with 11 bases between. Germline V lookup: CDR1 MDHEN, CDR2 SYDVKM. The CDR3 runs 16 residues. CDR3 coding DNA: TGTGCCAGCAGTTTAGGAGGGGTGGGCTCCTACAATGAGCAGTTCTTC. This sequence encodes CASSLGGVGSYNEQFF.

The chain employs TRBV27 and TRBJ2-3; TRBD2 might be the D (7 bases). Looked up from germline, CDR1 is MNHEY and CDR2 is SMNVEV (reference sequence). The CDR3 covers 16 residues. V was cut by 6 bases and J by 3 bases, with 19 bases left in between. CDR3 bases: TGTGCCAGCAGCCGCAATTCGGGGGGCTGGACAGATACGCAGTATTTT. Translation: CASSRNSGGWTDTQYF.

The chain employs TRBV28 and TRBJ1-1, with TRBD1 identical over 7 bases. Trimming removed 3 bases from V and 6 bases from J; junction bases left unmatched: 10. CDR3 size: 15 residues. Germline assignment: CDR1 MDHEN and CDR2 SYDVKM. The CDR3: CASSFGTQGRAEAFF. The CDR3 DNA follows: TGTGCCAGCAGTTTTGGGACACAGGGGAGAGCTGAAGCTTTCTTT.

The V call is TRBV5-1, the J call TRBJ2-3; 8 bases are a match to TRBD2. The germline gives CDR1 SGHRS, CDR2 YFSETQ. This CDR3 has 14 residues. The ends lost 2 bases at V and 4 bases at J; junction bases unmatched: 3. The CDR3 spells CASSFRGGADTQYF. As DNA, the CDR3 is TGCGCCAGCAGCTTCCGGGGGGGCGCAGATACGCAGTATTTT.

Of note for this clone: The junction departs from germline at one end; a sequencing error may be responsible. The chain has TRBV19 and TRBJ2-7, with TRBD1 matching 9 bases. The CDR3 consists of 11 residues. Germline loops: CDR1 LNHDA, CDR2 SQIVND (reference sequence). The CDR3 DNA sequence: TGTGCCAGTAGTTCCGGGACAGGGCTCCTCTTC. It is translated as CASSSGTGLLF.

The chain combines TRBV19 with TRBJ1-4; 7 nucleotides line up with TRBD1. The CDR3 runs 11 residues. V shed 11 bases and J 8 bases; nucleotides not matched to a gene: 5. Germline-derived CDR1 and CDR2 are LNHDA and SQIVND (reference sequence). The CDR3 here is CAGGGQEKLFF. The CDR3 DNA follows: TGTGCCGGAGGGGGCCAAGAAAAACTGTTTTTT.

The V gene is TRBV28, the J gene TRBJ1-5, with a weak D call TRBD1 (6 bases). The germline V and J ends were trimmed by 7 bases and 2 bases, with 24 bases remaining between them. Germline V gene data show CDR1 as MDHEN and CDR2 as SYDVKM. The CDR3 has 18 amino acids. The CDR3 coding sequence is TGTGCCAGCAACTCCCTTACAGGGCCGAAAGTAGGCAATCAGCCCCAGCATTTT. The encoded protein is CASNSLTGPKVGNQPQHF.

This rearrangement joins TRBV3-1 (or the pseudogene TRBV3-2) to TRBJ2-7; 9 bases are shared with TRBD1. With 2 bases clipped from V and 6 bases from J, the junction kept 5 bases outside the gene matches. The length of the CDR3 is 14 residues. The germline CDR1 and CDR2 sequences are LGHDT and YNNKEL (reference sequence). As DNA, the CDR3 is TGTGCCAGCAGCCAAACCGGGACAGGGTTCGAGCAGTACTTC. As protein: CASSQTGTGFEQYF.

The V call is TRBV2, the J call TRBJ2-1, with D perhaps matching TRBD2 (5 bases). CDR3 length: 15 amino acids. Looked up from germline, CDR1 is SNHLY and CDR2 is FYNNEI. Trimming took 3 bases from V and 6 from J, leaving 15 bases between them. The CDR3 spells CASSEGRGRRNEQFF. CDR3 nucleotide sequence: TGTGCCAGCAGTGAGGGGAGAGGTCGGCGCAATGAGCAGTTCTTC. Variable domain in full (rest from reference TRBV2 and TRBJ2-1): EPEVTQTPSHQVTQMGQEVILRCVPISNHLYFYWYRQILGQKVEFLVSFYNNEISEKSEIFDDQFSVERPDGSNFTLKIRSTKLEDSAMYFCASSEGRGRRNEQFFGPGTRLTVL.